The TCR beta chain under discussion was sequenced for a study of T cell responses to AZD1222 COVID-19 vaccine. The CDR3 contains 15 residues. Trimming removed 2 bases from V and 3 bases from J, with 13 bases in between. The V gene's germline CDR1 is SSHAT and CDR2 FNYEAQ (reference sequence). Points from the study as a whole: Along spike, vaccine-associated CD4 TCRs were found throughout, with dominance at 160-218 and 743-854.

The repertoire was sequenced with immunoSEQ multiplex PCR; TCRdb's copy has only in-frame clones and lacks some. The data contain 120,000 to 150,000 clones, roughly 90% of them singletons. Investigators merged groups given second doses at roughly 4 or roughly 12 weeks. Details on this clone: Its antigen is not known.

The receptor was derived from an adult who received the AZD1222 COVID-19 vaccine. The sample consisted of peripheral blood, taken 28 days after the second AZD1222 dose. The chain joins TRBV7-7 to TRBJ2-5; maybe TRBD1 (5 bases). CDR3 nucleotides: TGTGCCAGCAGCTTACGGGCAGGGTGGGAAGAGACCCAGTACTTC. Amino acid sequence: CASSLRAGWEETQYF. Filled out from reference TRBV7-7 and TRBJ2-5, the complete variable domain reads GAGVSQSPRYKVTKRGQDVTLRCDPISSHATLYWYQQALGQGPEFLTYFNYEAQPDKSGLPSDRFSAERPEGSISTLTIQRTEQRDSAMYRCASSLRAGWEETQYFGPGTRLLVL.